These T cell receptor beta chains were read from a single sample in a study of spatial heterogeneity in lung cancer. TCRdb fed the 5' RACE reads into MiXCR, producing one record per CDR3 protein. The table lists tens of thousands of distinct CDR3 sequences, about 5% of them singletons. Specimen: PBMCs, collected at surgery. The receptors stem from a male donor with early-stage non-small cell lung cancer. Each CDR3 is given with its conserved first and last residue. Fields, in order: D gene, V gene, clone size, J gene, CDR3 DNA, CDR3 protein. D genes are given only for firm matches. Expanded clones get a size class; other rows say once, few or many, or leave the size out.

d_call: TRBD2; v_call: TRBV2; clone_size: many; j_call: TRBJ2-1; cdr3_nt: TGTGCCAGCAGTGCAGGGACTAGCGGGACCCCCAGGCGGCTCTTC; cdr3_aa: CASSAGTSGTPRRLF
d_call: .; v_call: TRBV5-1; clone_size: many; j_call: TRBJ2-7; cdr3_nt: TGCGCCAGCCGACCTGCGGCGGCCGCGGGCTACGAGCAGTACTTC; cdr3_aa: CASRPAAAAGYEQYF
d_call: .; v_call: TRBV5-1; clone_size: many; j_call: TRBJ2-7; cdr3_nt: TGCGCCAGCGCTCGGACACCGTCCTACGAGCAGTACTTC; cdr3_aa: CASARTPSYEQYF
d_call: TRBD1; v_call: TRBV30; clone_size: many; j_call: TRBJ2-5; cdr3_nt: TGTGCCTGGAGTCCGGGACAGGGCAGTGAGACCCAGTACTTC; cdr3_aa: CAWSPGQGSETQYF
d_call: .; v_call: TRBV28; clone_size: few; j_call: TRBJ1-2; cdr3_nt: TGTGCCAGCAGTGGAGGGACAAGGGCCTACACCTTC; cdr3_aa: CASSGGTRAYTF
d_call: .; v_call: TRBV11-3; clone_size: many; j_call: TRBJ2-1; cdr3_nt: TGTGCCAGCAGCTTAGGGGATCTGGGATACAATGAGCAGTTCTTC; cdr3_aa: CASSLGDLGYNEQFF
d_call: .; v_call: TRBV20-1; clone_size: many; j_call: TRBJ1-1; cdr3_nt: TGCAGTGCTAGAATCCCGAACACTGAAGCTTTCTTT; cdr3_aa: CSARIPNTEAFF
d_call: .; v_call: TRBV24-1; clone_size: many; j_call: TRBJ1-5; cdr3_nt: TGTGCCACCAGTGCGCAGGACGGGGGCCCCAATCAGCCCCAGCATTTT; cdr3_aa: CATSAQDGGPNQPQHF
d_call: TRBD1; v_call: TRBV20-1; clone_size: many; j_call: TRBJ1-2; cdr3_nt: TGCAGTGCTAGTCGGGACAGAAGGACTTCTGATGGCTACACCTTC; cdr3_aa: CSASRDRRTSDGYTF
d_call: .; v_call: TRBV28; clone_size: many; j_call: TRBJ2-3; cdr3_nt: TGTGCCAGCAGACCGACAGGGCAGGGGGGGACAGATACGCAGTATTTT; cdr3_aa: CASRPTGQGGTDTQYF
d_call: TRBD1; v_call: TRBV28; clone_size: .; j_call: TRBJ2-4; cdr3_nt: TGTGCCAGCAGCAACAGGGGGCCGGCCAAAAACATTCAGTACTTC; cdr3_aa: CASSNRGPAKNIQYF
d_call: TRBD2; v_call: TRBV14; clone_size: many; j_call: TRBJ2-3; cdr3_nt: TGTGCCAGCAGCCAAGATAGCGGACCGGGACTAGCGGGATCTACGCAGTATTTT; cdr3_aa: CASSQDSGPGLAGSTQYF
d_call: TRBD1; v_call: TRBV7-6; clone_size: medium-sized; j_call: TRBJ2-3; cdr3_nt: TGTGCCAGCAGCTTAGGACAGGGTGGAGCAGATACGCAGTATTTT; cdr3_aa: CASSLGQGGADTQYF
d_call: .; v_call: TRBV4-2; clone_size: .; j_call: TRBJ2-1; cdr3_nt: TGTGCCAGCAGCCTTGCGAGCCTGAATGGTGAGCAGTTCTTC; cdr3_aa: CASSLASLNGEQFF
d_call: TRBD1; v_call: TRBV24-1; clone_size: many; j_call: TRBJ1-1; cdr3_nt: TGTGCCACCAGTGATACGAGACAGGGCGGCACTGAAGCTTTCTTT; cdr3_aa: CATSDTRQGGTEAFF
d_call: .; v_call: TRBV20-1; clone_size: many; j_call: TRBJ2-3; cdr3_nt: TGCAGTGCTATAGAGTTGGGGGATCGTACGCAGTATTTT; cdr3_aa: CSAIELGDRTQYF
d_call: TRBD2; v_call: TRBV4-1; clone_size: many; j_call: TRBJ2-7; cdr3_nt: TGCGCCAGCAGCCCTGGACTAGCGGGAGGTAGCCCTTACGAGCAGTACTTC; cdr3_aa: CASSPGLAGGSPYEQYF
d_call: TRBD1; v_call: TRBV20-1; clone_size: many; j_call: TRBJ1-2; cdr3_nt: TGCAGTGCTAGAGGAATGGTAGGAAGGACAGGCAAGAACTATGGCTACACCTTC; cdr3_aa: CSARGMVGRTGKNYGYTF
d_call: TRBD2; v_call: TRBV5-1; clone_size: many; j_call: TRBJ2-5; cdr3_nt: TGCGCCAGCAGCTTGGGCTCTAGCGGGAGAGAGACCCAGTACTTC; cdr3_aa: CASSLGSSGRETQYF
d_call: .; v_call: TRBV6-5; clone_size: few; j_call: TRBJ2-7; cdr3_nt: TGTGCCAGCAGTTACCGGGGACCCTACGAGCAGTACTTC; cdr3_aa: CASSYRGPYEQYF
d_call: .; v_call: TRBV29-1; clone_size: medium-sized; j_call: TRBJ1-5; cdr3_nt: TGCAGCGTTGAAATGGCGGGAGGGCAGCCCCAGCATTTT; cdr3_aa: CSVEMAGGQPQHF
d_call: .; v_call: TRBV7-9; clone_size: few; j_call: TRBJ2-5; cdr3_nt: TGTGCCAGCAGCTTAGGGGTGTACCAAGAGACCCAGTACTTC; cdr3_aa: CASSLGVYQETQYF
d_call: TRBD1; v_call: TRBV29-1; clone_size: many; j_call: TRBJ1-2; cdr3_nt: TGCAGCGTTGGGAGAACAGGGGGCGATGGCTACACCTTC; cdr3_aa: CSVGRTGGDGYTF
d_call: .; v_call: TRBV27; clone_size: many; j_call: TRBJ2-5; cdr3_nt: TGTGCCAGCAGTTTCCGGGACAACCAAGAGACCCAGTACTTC; cdr3_aa: CASSFRDNQETQYF
d_call: .; v_call: TRBV3-2; clone_size: .; j_call: TRBJ2-4; cdr3_nt: TGTGCCAGCAGCCAAGTTGAGGGTGGGATAGCCAAAAACATTCAGTACTTC; cdr3_aa: CASSQVEGGIAKNIQYF
d_call: .; v_call: TRBV20-1; clone_size: many; j_call: TRBJ2-1; cdr3_nt: TGCAGTGGGAACGGGTTTACCTACAATGAGCAGTTCTTC; cdr3_aa: CSGNGFTYNEQFF
d_call: .; v_call: TRBV6-6; clone_size: .; j_call: TRBJ2-3; cdr3_nt: TGTGCCAGCAGCGACAGACCTCCTATAGATACGCAGTATTTT; cdr3_aa: CASSDRPPIDTQYF
d_call: TRBD2; v_call: TRBV7-6; clone_size: .; j_call: TRBJ2-7; cdr3_nt: TGTGCCAGCAGCTTAGTAGCGGGAGGTTGGGGCGAGCAGTACTTC; cdr3_aa: CASSLVAGGWGEQYF
d_call: TRBD1; v_call: TRBV19; clone_size: many; j_call: TRBJ1-2; cdr3_nt: TGTGCCAGTAGTACCCCACATCGGGACAGGGCTCGCTTCTCCTTC; cdr3_aa: CASSTPHRDRARFSF
d_call: .; v_call: TRBV6-2/TRBV6-3; clone_size: many; j_call: TRBJ2-1; cdr3_nt: TGTGCCAGCAGTGCCGGGGACAAGCCCTACAATGAGCAGTTCTTC; cdr3_aa: CASSAGDKPYNEQFF
d_call: TRBD2; v_call: TRBV7-9; clone_size: many; j_call: TRBJ2-7; cdr3_nt: TGTGCCAGCAGCTTAGGACGAGGTAGCGGGGAATACGAGCAGTACTTC; cdr3_aa: CASSLGRGSGEYEQYF
d_call: TRBD1; v_call: TRBV3-1; clone_size: many; j_call: TRBJ2-2; cdr3_nt: TGTGCCAGCAGCCGACAGGGGTCGGACACCGGGGAGCTGTTTTTT; cdr3_aa: CASSRQGSDTGELFF